These 27 T cell receptor beta chains share one sample of origin, sequenced in a study of long-term antiretroviral therapy in people with HIV. The run of the v3.0 immunoSEQ assay was at survey level. Profiled with immunoSEQ multiplex PCR; TCRdb holds only in-frame clones, not every one. The data show fewer than 20,000 clones, with around 80% seen just once and 7.5% to 8% held by the top ten. This specimen consisted of unsorted PBMCs, obtained at the start of antiretroviral therapy, before treatment. These receptors all come from a woman between 35 and 50 years old with HIV.

The chain links TRBV10-3 to TRBJ2-5, with D perhaps matching TRBD1 (5 bases). Germline V gene lookup returns CDR1 ENHRY and CDR2 SYGVKD. With 6 bases removed from V and 6 bases from J, the gap between germline ends came to 14 bases. The CDR3 is 13 amino acids. DNA of the CDR3: TGTGCCATCAGCCCTGGAAGGGGCAAGACCCAGTACTTC. It codes for CAISPGRGKTQYF.

The DNA for the CDR3 is TGTGCCTGGAGTTATTCGGGGCGCGGCAATCAGCCCCAGCATTTT. Its translation is CAWSYSGRGNQPQHF. The chain has TRBV30 and TRBJ1-5; D is possibly TRBD1 (5 bases). The CDR3 is made up of 15 amino acids. V lost 2 bases and J 2 bases, leaving 13 bases between the germline ends. Germline V gene lookup returns CDR1 GTSNPN and CDR2 SVGIG (reference sequence).

This clone appeared a few times. J is TRBJ2-7 and V is TRBV4-1; D gene uncertain. Germline assignment: CDR1 MGHRA and CDR2 YSYEKL. The CDR3 has 15 residues. V lost 2 bases and J lost 3, with 14 bases in between. CDR3 protein: CASSQSAETLYEQYF. In DNA form, the CDR3 reads TGCGCCAGCAGCCAAAGCGCAGAAACCCTCTACGAGCAGTACTTC.

The CDR3 nucleotides are TGTGCCAGCAGCCCCACACCCCAGCGGGGGGCCAGGGATACGCAGTATTTT. It codes for CASSPTPQRGARDTQYF. The rearrangement links TRBV11-2 to TRBJ2-3, with TRBD2 identical over 9 bases. Per germline, CDR1 SGHAT and CDR2 FQNNGV. There are 17 residues in the CDR3. The trim removed 5 bases at V and 6 bases at J, leaving 15 bases unmatched. Full variable domain (outside the CDR3, taken from reference TRBV11-2 and TRBJ2-3): EAGVAQSPRYKIIEKRQSVAFWCNPISGHATLYWYQQILGQGPKLLIQFQNNGVVDDSQLPKDRFSAERLKGVDSTLKIQPAKLEDSAVYLCASSPTPQRGARDTQYFGPGTRLTVL.

The sample holds a few counts of this clone. Its ends do not fully match the called genes, so a read error is possible. This chain links TRBV19 with TRBJ1-5; D is uncertain. This CDR3 region has 14 residues. Germline lookup yields CDR1 LNHDA and CDR2 SQIVND (reference sequence). The CDR3 loop reads CACRSSVRDQPQHF. The CDR3 bases are TGTGCCTGTAGGAGTTCGGTTAGAGATCAGCCCCAGCATTTT. The entire variable domain, with the rest obtained from reference TRBV19 and TRBJ1-5, is as follows: DGGITQSPKYLFRKEGQNVTLSCEQNLNHDAMYWYRQDPGQGLRLIYYSQIVNDFQKGDIAEGYSVSREKKESFPLTVTSAQKNPTAFYLCACRSSVRDQPQHFGDGTRLSIL.

The CDR3 protein is CASSLNAMNTEAFF. The CDR3 nucleotides read TGTGCCAGCAGCTTAAATGCTATGAACACTGAAGCTTTCTTT. The genes are TRBV7-3 and TRBJ1-1; D not resolved. Per the germline V gene, CDR1 is SGHTA and CDR2 is FQGTGA. The CDR3 covers 14 residues. V was pared by 1 base and J by 0 bases, with 6 bases between.

V is TRBV30 and J is TRBJ1-2; TRBD1 is a possible D gene (5 bases). In germline, CDR1 is GTSNPN, CDR2 SVGIG (reference sequence). The V gene lost 1 base and the J gene lost 0 bases, with 9 bases spanning the gap. The length of the CDR3 is 14 residues. CDR3 protein: CAWSGEGPNYGYTF. In DNA, the CDR3 is TGTGCCTGGAGTGGAGAGGGACCTAACTATGGCTACACCTTC.

The gene calls are TRBV12-2 and TRBJ2-2; TRBD1, the table's D call, lacks a check against the DNA. TRBV12-2 is a listed pseudogene. This CDR3 region has 13 residues. CDR3 sequence reads: CASRETEAGELFF. CDR3 nucleotide sequence: TGTGCAAGTCGGGAGACAGAAGCCGGGGAGCTGTTTTTT.

V is TRBV6-6 and J is TRBJ1-4; weak D call: TRBD1 (5 bases). The CDR3 runs 13 residues. Germline V lookup: CDR1 MNHNY, CDR2 SVGAGI (reference sequence). Trimming removed 7 bases at V and 7 bases at J, with 13 bases between. The CDR3 spells CASISGGGEKLFF. CDR3 sequence (DNA): TGTGCCAGCATCTCCGGGGGGGGTGAAAAACTGTTTTTT.

This clone has just a few counts. This CDR3 is CASSASGNQPQHF. DNA for the CDR3: TGTGCCAGCAGTGCGTCAGGCAATCAGCCCCAGCATTTT. The chain couples TRBV6-1 to TRBJ1-5, with D hard to call. The CDR3 totals 13 residues. Trimming cost V 4 bases and J 2 bases, with 6 bases left between them. The germline V gene encodes CDR1 MNHNS and CDR2 SASEGT.

CDR3: CASKSDRSSYNEQFF. The DNA of the CDR3 is TGTGCCAGCAAAAGCGATCGGTCCTCCTACAATGAGCAGTTCTTC. This chain uses TRBV27 with TRBJ2-1, with D hard to call. V lost 7 bases and J 0 bases, leaving 13 bases between the germline ends. Germline V gene sequence: CDR1 MNHEY, CDR2 SMNVEV (reference sequence). The CDR3 contains 15 residues.

The gene calls are TRBV7-2 and TRBJ2-5; 8 bases are shared with TRBD2. Trimming cost V 3 bases and J 3 bases; bases outside gene matches: 12. CDR3 length equals 17 residues. Looked up from germline, CDR1 is SGHTA and CDR2 is FQGNSA. CDR3 bases: TGTGCCAGCAGCTTCAGTGGAGCGGGGGCCCCCGAAGAGACCCAGTACTTC. Encoded protein: CASSFSGAGAPEETQYF.

The chain employs TRBV10-3 and TRBJ1-1, with D perhaps matching TRBD1 (5 bases). V lost 0 bases and J 0 bases, leaving 11 bases between the germline ends. The CDR3 length is 16 residues. Germline values: CDR1 ENHRY, CDR2 SYGVKD. CDR3 bases: TGTGCCATCAGTGAGTCTTTAGGGACGGTGAACACTGAAGCTTTCTTT. It translates to CAISESLGTVNTEAFF.

This clone was detected once. V is TRBV19 and J is TRBJ2-1; TRBD1 agrees at 9 bases. The CDR3 covers 15 residues. J was trimmed by 2 bases and V by 7 bases; bases with no gene match: 6. Germline lookup yields CDR1 LNHDA and CDR2 SQIVND (reference sequence). The CDR3 protein is CASIPRTGAYNEQFF. CDR3 nucleotides: TGTGCCAGTATTCCGAGGACAGGGGCCTACAATGAGCAGTTCTTC.

The chain has TRBV19 and TRBJ2-1; D might be TRBD2 (5 bases). Germline CDR1 LNHDA, CDR2 SQIVND (reference sequence). The CDR3 loop spans 16 amino acids. V lost 0 bases, J lost 7 bases, and 16 bases lay in between. CDR3 residues: CASSIEGQRKNNEQFF. CDR3 nucleotides: TGTGCCAGTAGTATAGAAGGCCAGCGGAAGAATAATGAGCAGTTCTTC.

This clone was counted only a few times. The chain couples TRBV19 to TRBJ1-2; D not resolved. Deletions cut 10 bases from V and 4 bases from J, with 10 bases between. Germline V gene lookup returns CDR1 LNHDA and CDR2 SQIVND (reference sequence). The CDR3 has 11 amino acids. The CDR3 loop is CATPAGYGYTF. In DNA, the CDR3 is TGTGCCACCCCGGCGGGCTATGGCTACACCTTC.

The chain has TRBV28 and TRBJ2-2; the match to TRBD2 covers 10 bases. The length of the CDR3 is 15 residues. Looked up from germline, CDR1 is MDHEN and CDR2 is SYDVKM. V was pared by 8 bases and J by 2 bases, with 5 bases of the junction left unmatched. In DNA form, the CDR3 reads TGTGCCAGCTCTGGACTAGCGGATAACACCGGGGAGCTGTTTTTT. It encodes CASSGLADNTGELFF. Combining the CDR3 with reference TRBV28 and TRBJ2-2 gives the whole variable domain DVKVTQSSRYLVKRTGEKVFLECVQDMDHENMFWYRQDPGLGLRLIYFSYDVKMKEKGDIPEGYSVSREKKERFSLILESASTNQTSMYLCASSGLADNTGELFFGEGSRLTVL.

The rearrangement uses TRBV7-3 and TRBJ2-1; D is undetermined. Trimming left V 5 bases short and J 6 bases short, with 20 bases between. The V gene's germline CDR1 is SGHTA and CDR2 FQGTGA. The CDR3 spans 16 residues. The CDR3 region is CASSVPGHPSRNEQFF. The CDR3 nucleotides read TGTGCCAGCAGCGTTCCGGGCCACCCGAGTCGCAATGAGCAGTTCTTC.

This chain uses TRBV5-1 with TRBJ2-3, with D perhaps matching TRBD2 (6 bases). The germline gives CDR1 SGHRS, CDR2 YFSETQ. Trimming took off 1 base at V and 2 bases at J, with 17 bases between the two ends. The CDR3 loop spans 17 amino acids. This CDR3 is CASSLPPRAGPTDTQYF. In DNA form, the CDR3 reads TGCGCCAGCAGCTTGCCCCCGAGGGCGGGACCCACAGATACGCAGTATTTT.

This clone was detected only once. The J gene is TRBJ2-5, the V gene TRBV9, with 8 nucleotides matching TRBD2. The CDR3 consists of 15 residues. V was clipped by 0 bases and J by 5 bases; unmatched bases: 6. Looked up from germline, CDR1 is SGDLS and CDR2 is YYNGEE. CDR3 protein: CASSVAGGPRETQYF. CDR3 nucleotide sequence: TGTGCCAGCAGCGTAGCGGGGGGGCCGCGGGAGACCCAGTACTTC.

This sequence joins TRBV2 and TRBJ2-5; D possibly corresponds to TRBD1 (5 bases). This CDR3 comprises 14 residues. Between the trimmed V and J ends, which lost 4 bases and 1 base, there was a span of 10 bases. Germline loops: CDR1 SNHLY, CDR2 FYNNEI. CDR3 loop: CASSGVTGQETQYF. DNA of the CDR3: TGTGCCAGCAGTGGAGTAACAGGCCAAGAGACCCAGTACTTC.

This clone appeared a few times. This chain uses TRBV4-1 with TRBJ1-2; TRBD1 is a possible D gene (5 bases). The germline V and J ends were trimmed by 9 bases and 4 bases, with 15 bases remaining between them. Per the germline V gene, CDR1 is MGHRA and CDR2 is YSYEKL. The CDR3 covers 13 residues. The CDR3 loop is CASRDGLLYGYTF. The CDR3 DNA is TGCGCCAGTCGGGACGGACTACTCTATGGCTACACCTTC.

The V call is TRBV30, the J call TRBJ1-4; 8 bases are shared with TRBD1. The junction had 8 bases not matched to a gene; V was cut back by 0 bases and J by 8 bases. Per the germline V gene, CDR1 is GTSNPN and CDR2 is SVGIG (reference sequence). The CDR3 runs 15 residues. DNA for the CDR3: TGTGCCTGGAGTGTTGGTACAGGGGGGCAAGAAAAACTGTTTTTT. Protein sequence: CAWSVGTGGQEKLFF.

This chain links TRBV2 with TRBJ2-7, with D possibly called TRBD1 or TRBD2 (5 bases each). CDR1 is SNHLY, CDR2 FYNNEI, per germline. The CDR3 extends over 14 amino acids. Trimming took 11 bases from V and 1 from J, leaving 18 bases between them. The CDR3, as DNA: TGTGCCGGGGCTTTGGGGACCTATTCCTACGAGCAGTACTTC. It is translated as CAGALGTYSYEQYF.

The chain is built from TRBV6-4 and TRBJ2-2, with 7 nucleotides matching TRBD2. J lost 0 bases, V lost 6 bases, and 1 base had no gene match. The CDR3 has 14 residues. Germline V gives CDR1 MRHNA, CDR2 SNTAGT. This CDR3 is CASSLAANTGELFF. The CDR3 DNA follows: TGTGCCAGCAGCCTAGCGGCGAACACCGGGGAGCTGTTTTTT.

This clone was counted a few times. The V gene is TRBV19, the J gene TRBJ1-2; the match to TRBD1 covers 8 bases. CDR1 is LNHDA, CDR2 SQIVND, per germline (reference sequence). V trimming: 5 bases; J trimming: 6 bases; junction bases outside the gene matches: 2. The CDR3 is 12 amino acids. The CDR3 DNA reads as TGTGCCAGTAGTGGGACAGGACATGGCTACACCTTC. Encoded protein: CASSGTGHGYTF.

J is TRBJ2-3 and V is TRBV2; the D gene is possibly TRBD2 (7 bases). Per germline, CDR1 SNHLY and CDR2 FYNNEI. CDR3 length equals 15 residues. V dropped 4 bases and J dropped 1 base, with 12 bases sitting between them. DNA of the CDR3: TGTGCCAGCAGTGGGGCGGGGGCCGGCACAGATACGCAGTATTTT. Amino acids: CASSGAGAGTDTQYF.